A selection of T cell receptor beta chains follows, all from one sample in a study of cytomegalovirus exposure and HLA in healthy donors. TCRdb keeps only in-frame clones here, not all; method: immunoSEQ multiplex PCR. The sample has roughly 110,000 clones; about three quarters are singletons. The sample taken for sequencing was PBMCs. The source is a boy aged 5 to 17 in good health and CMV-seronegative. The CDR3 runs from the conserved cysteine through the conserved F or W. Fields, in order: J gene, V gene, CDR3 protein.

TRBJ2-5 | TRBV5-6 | CASSPGWAGRGRKDF
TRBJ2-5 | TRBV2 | CASSVTVNQETQYF
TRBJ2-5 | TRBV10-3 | CAISNRDLQETQYF
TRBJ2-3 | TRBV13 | CASSFYGLTLSTDTQYF
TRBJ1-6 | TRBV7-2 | CASSFGVKGSPLHF
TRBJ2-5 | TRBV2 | CASSETGARRTQYF
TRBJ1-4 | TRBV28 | CASSFRSGSTNEKLFF
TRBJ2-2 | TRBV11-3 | CASSPRAGRELFF
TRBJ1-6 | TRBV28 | CASSSRTGAGDSPLHF
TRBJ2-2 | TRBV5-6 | CASSWDRGDTGELFF
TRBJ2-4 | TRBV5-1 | CASSLAGFENIQYF
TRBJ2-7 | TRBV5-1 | CASSQTTSYEQYF
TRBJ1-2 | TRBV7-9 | CASSPPGQFFHTF
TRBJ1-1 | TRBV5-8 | CASSLRRAGGVTEAFF
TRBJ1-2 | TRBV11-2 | CASSLDQALYGYTF
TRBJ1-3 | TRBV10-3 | CAISVATGNTIYF
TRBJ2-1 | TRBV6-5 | CASSYSGPYNEQFF
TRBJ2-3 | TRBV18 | CASSPGQVEDTQYF